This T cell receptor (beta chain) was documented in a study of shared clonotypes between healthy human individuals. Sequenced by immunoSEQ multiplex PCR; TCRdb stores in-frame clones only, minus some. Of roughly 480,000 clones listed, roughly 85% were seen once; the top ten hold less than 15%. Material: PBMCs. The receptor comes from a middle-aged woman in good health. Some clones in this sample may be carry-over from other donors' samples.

The CDR3 region is CASGQGLGLDEKLFF. The DNA of the CDR3 is TGTGCCAGTGGACAGGGGCTCGGGCTAGATGAAAAACTGTTTTTT. The chain carries TRBV19 and TRBJ1-4; 9 nucleotides align to TRBD1. This CDR3 has 15 residues. CDR1 is LNHDA, CDR2 SQIVND, per germline (reference sequence). J was trimmed by 6 bases and V by 8 bases; bases with no gene match: 10.